This T cell receptor (beta chain) was identified in a study of blood T cell repertoires in COVID-19. At the level of the study: COVID-19 samples collected from the United States, Italy and Spain covered acute and convalescent phases.

Per the original methods: Reference gene primers were amplified, and this amplification served to estimate nucleated cell counts. The data were produced by immunoSEQ multiplex PCR, yet TCRdb's version contains in-frame clones alone and is incomplete. For V, J and clone size, that table is used; D and trimming come from the DNA. The repertoire holds under 45,000 clones, with about 88% as singletons. The V and J ends lost 6 bases and 7 bases, in that order; junction bases with no gene match: 24. The CDR3 length is 20 residues. From germline, CDR1 is SNHLY and CDR2 FYNNEI. The specimen was peripheral blood. J is TRBJ2-1 and V is TRBV2; 10 nucleotides agree with TRBD2. The TCR originated in a human donor in a cohort sampled during active COVID-19. CDR3 loop: CASSPWEWGSGGAGVNEQFF. CDR3 bases: TGTGCCAGCAGCCCTTGGGAGTGGGGAAGCGGGGGGGCCGGTGTGAATGAGCAGTTCTTC.